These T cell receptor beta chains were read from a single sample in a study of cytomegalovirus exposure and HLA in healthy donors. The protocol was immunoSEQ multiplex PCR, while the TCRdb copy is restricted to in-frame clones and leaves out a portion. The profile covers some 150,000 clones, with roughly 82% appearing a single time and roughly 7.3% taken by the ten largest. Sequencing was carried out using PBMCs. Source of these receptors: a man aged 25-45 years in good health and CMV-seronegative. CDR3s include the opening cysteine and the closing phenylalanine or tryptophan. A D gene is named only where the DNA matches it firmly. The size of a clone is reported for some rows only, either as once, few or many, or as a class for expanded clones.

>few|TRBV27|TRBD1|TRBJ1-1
TGTGCCAGCAGTGTATCGCAGGGGGCGGAGAACACTGAAGCTTTCTTT
CASSVSQGAENTEAFF
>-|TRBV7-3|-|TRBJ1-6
TGTGCCAGCAGCCTCACGAGCTCCTATAATTCACCCCTCCACTTT
CASSLTSSYNSPLHF
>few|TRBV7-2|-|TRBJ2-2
TGTGCCAGCAGACCCCGTAGCCGCGCCGGTTCGAACACCGGGGAGCTGTTTTTT
CASRPRSRAGSNTGELFF
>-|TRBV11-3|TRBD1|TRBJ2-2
TGTGCCAGCAGGTCTGACAGGGGAAACACCGGGGAGCTGTTTTTT
CASRSDRGNTGELFF
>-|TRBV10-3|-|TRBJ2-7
TGTGCCATCAGTGCGGAGGAGTACGAGCAGTACTTC
CAISAEEYEQYF
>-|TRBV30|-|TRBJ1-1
TGTGCCTGGGCACAGGGAGTCACTGAAGCTTTCTTT
CAWAQGVTEAFF
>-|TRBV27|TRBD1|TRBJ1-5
TGTGCCAGCAGTTTATTGACAGGGCAGCCCCAGCATTTT
CASSLLTGQPQHF
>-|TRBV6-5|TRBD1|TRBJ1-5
TGTGCCAGCAGCTATGGACAGGTGGGGCAGCCCCAGCATTTT
CASSYGQVGQPQHF
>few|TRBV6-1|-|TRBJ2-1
TGTGCCAGCACCCAACCGGGTCTAGCGAACGATGAGCAGTTCTTC
CASTQPGLANDEQFF
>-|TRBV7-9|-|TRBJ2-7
TGTTCCAGCAGCTTCGACAGCTACGAGCAGTACTTC
CSSSFDSYEQYF
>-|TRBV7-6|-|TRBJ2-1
TGTGCCAGCAGCCCGCTCAGGGGTAGTATGGACAATGAGCAGTTCTTC
CASSPLRGSMDNEQFF
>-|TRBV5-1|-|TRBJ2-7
TGCGCCAGCAGCTGGCTTAGCTCCTTACCCTACGAGCAGTACTTC
CASSWLSSLPYEQYF
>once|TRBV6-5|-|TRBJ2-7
TGTGCCAGCGGGCCAGGGGGGCACTACGAGCAGTACTTC
CASGPGGHYEQYF
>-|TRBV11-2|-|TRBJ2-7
TGTGCCAGCGCCGGTTCCTACGAGCAGTACTTC
CASAGSYEQYF
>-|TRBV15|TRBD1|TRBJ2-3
TGTGCCACCAGCAAAGGACAGGGTGCCACAGATACGCAGTATTTT
CATSKGQGATDTQYF
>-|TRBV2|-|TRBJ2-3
TGTGCCAGCAGTGAAGCGGCCCTGGATACGCAGTATTTT
CASSEAALDTQYF
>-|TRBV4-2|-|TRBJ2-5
TGTGCCAGCAGCCCTGGGACTGGCCCGGAGACCCAGTACTTC
CASSPGTGPETQYF
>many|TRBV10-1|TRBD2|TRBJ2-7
TGCGCCAGCACTGCGGGCGGGGGGTCTCTTACCTACGAGCAGTACTTC
CASTAGGGSLTYEQYF
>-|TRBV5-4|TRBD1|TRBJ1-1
TGTGCCAGCAGCTCGCCAGGGGGCCCACGGAGCACTGAAGCTTTCTTT
CASSSPGGPRSTEAFF
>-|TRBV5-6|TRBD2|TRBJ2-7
TGTGCCAGCGTCACTGGGAGGGGTTACGAGCAGTACTTC
CASVTGRGYEQYF
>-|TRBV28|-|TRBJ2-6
TGTGCCAGCACCTCTGGGGCCAACGGCCTGACTTTC
CASTSGANGLTF
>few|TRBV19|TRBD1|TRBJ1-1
TGTGCCAGTAGGACCGGGACAGTCAACACTGAAGCTTTCTTT
CASRTGTVNTEAFF
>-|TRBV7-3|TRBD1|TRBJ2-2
TGTGCCAGCAGCTTGACAGGGGTCATTAACACCGGGGAGCTGTTTTTT
CASSLTGVINTGELFF
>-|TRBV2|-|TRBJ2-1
TGTGCCAGCATCGACTCTCACTACAATCAGCAGTTCTTC
CASIDSHYNQQFF
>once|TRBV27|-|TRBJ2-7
TGTGCCAGCAGCTCCTTTGGAGGGCCGGAACTCGAGCAGTACTTC
CASSSFGGPELEQYF
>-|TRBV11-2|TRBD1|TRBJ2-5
TGTGCCAGCAGCTCCCCGGGACAGGGGGTAGAGACCCAGTACTTC
CASSSPGQGVETQYF
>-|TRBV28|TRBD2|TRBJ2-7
TGTGCCAGCAGTTTAGGGAGGGACCCCATCCACGGGCAGTACTTC
CASSLGRDPIHGQYF
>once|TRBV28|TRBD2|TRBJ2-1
TGTGCCAGCAGACTAGCGAGCTCCTACAATGAGCAGTTCTTC
CASRLASSYNEQFF
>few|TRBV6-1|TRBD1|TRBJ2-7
TGTGCCAGCAGTGAAGCGGGACAGGGAGGCTACGAGCAGTACTTC
CASSEAGQGGYEQYF
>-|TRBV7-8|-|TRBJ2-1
TGTGCCAGCAGCGCCACAGGCGGGGACGTGCTGTACAATGAGCAGTTCTTC
CASSATGGDVLYNEQFF
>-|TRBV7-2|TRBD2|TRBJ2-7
TGTGCCAGCAGCTTCGGACTAGCCTACGAGCAGTACTTC
CASSFGLAYEQYF
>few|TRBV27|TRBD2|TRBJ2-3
TGTGCCAGCAGTTTATCCAGGGTTATAGCGGGAGGACTCAGAACAGATACGCAGTATTTT
CASSLSRVIAGGLRTDTQYF
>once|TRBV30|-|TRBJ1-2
TGTGCCTGGAGTACTCCTCCAGGGAGGGACTATGGCTACACCTTC
CAWSTPPGRDYGYTF
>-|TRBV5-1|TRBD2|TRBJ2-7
TGCGCCAGCAGGTACTCTAGCGGCACCTACGAGCAGTACTTC
CASRYSSGTYEQYF
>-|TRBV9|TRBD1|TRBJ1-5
TGTGCCAGCAGTGGACAGGGGTCTCAGCCCCAGCATTTT
CASSGQGSQPQHF
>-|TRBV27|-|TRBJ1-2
TGTGCCAGCAGTTTAAGCCCCCCAGGGGTGGCCTTTAACTATGGCTACACCTTC
CASSLSPPGVAFNYGYTF
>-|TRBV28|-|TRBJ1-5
TGTGCCAGCAGTCTTCACATCACGAATCAGCCCCAGCATTTT
CASSLHITNQPQHF